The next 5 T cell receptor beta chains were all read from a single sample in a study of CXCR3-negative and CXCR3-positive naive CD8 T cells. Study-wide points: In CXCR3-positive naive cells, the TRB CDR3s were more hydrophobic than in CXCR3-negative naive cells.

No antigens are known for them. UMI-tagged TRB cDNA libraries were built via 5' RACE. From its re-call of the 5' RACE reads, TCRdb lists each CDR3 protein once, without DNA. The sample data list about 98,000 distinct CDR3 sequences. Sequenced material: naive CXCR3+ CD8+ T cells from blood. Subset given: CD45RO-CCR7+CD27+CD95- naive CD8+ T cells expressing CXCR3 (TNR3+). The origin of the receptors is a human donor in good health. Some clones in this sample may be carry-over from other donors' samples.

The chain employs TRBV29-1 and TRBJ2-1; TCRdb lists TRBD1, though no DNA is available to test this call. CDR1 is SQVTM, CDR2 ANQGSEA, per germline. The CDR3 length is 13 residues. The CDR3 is CSVQYAGYNEQFF.

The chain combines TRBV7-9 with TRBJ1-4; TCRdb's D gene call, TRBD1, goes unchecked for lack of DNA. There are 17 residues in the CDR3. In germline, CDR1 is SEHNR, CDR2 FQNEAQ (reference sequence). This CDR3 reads CASSFFTSPATNEKLFF.

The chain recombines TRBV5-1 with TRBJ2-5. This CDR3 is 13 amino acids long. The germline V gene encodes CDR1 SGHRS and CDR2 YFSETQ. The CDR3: CASSLDSQETQYF.

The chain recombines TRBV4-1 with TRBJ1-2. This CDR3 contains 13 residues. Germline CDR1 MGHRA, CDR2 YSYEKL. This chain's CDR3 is CASTPRARGGYTF.

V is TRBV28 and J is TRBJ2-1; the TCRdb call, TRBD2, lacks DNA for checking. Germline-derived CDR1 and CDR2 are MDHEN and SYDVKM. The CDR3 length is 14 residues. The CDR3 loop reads CASSPGLAGSYQFF.